A single sample gave rise to the 23 T cell receptor beta chains below, sequenced in a study of early T cells in non-severe SARS-CoV-2 infection. A single record per CDR3 protein comes from TCRdb applying MiXCR to the 5' RACE reads. The repertoire holds approximately 45,000 distinct CDR3 sequences, with over 5% as singletons. Sequencing was carried out using whole blood. These receptors were obtained from an adult who was a healthcare worker with PCR-confirmed SARS-CoV-2 infection or an uninfected control (not recorded which).

This clonotype was detected a few times. V gene TRBV10-3 combines with J gene TRBJ2-1, with unresolved D. Per the germline V gene, CDR1 is ENHRY and CDR2 is SYGVKD. Trimming cost V 4 bases and J 9 bases, with 13 bases left between them. The CDR3 is made up of 13 amino acids. CDR3 residues: CAISAGVVGEQFF. The DNA for the CDR3 is TGTGCCATCAGTGCTGGGGTAGTGGGTGAGCAGTTCTTC.

This clonotype was recorded at least ten times. CDR3 region: CATSRDRSYEQYF. The DNA of the CDR3 is TGTGCCACCAGCAGAGATCGGTCCTACGAGCAGTACTTC. The J gene is TRBJ2-7, the V gene TRBV15; D unclear. This CDR3 comprises 13 residues. Germline V gene lookup returns CDR1 LNHNV and CDR2 YYDKDF (reference sequence). V gave up 0 bases and J gave up 1 base, with 4 bases separating them.

This clonotype appeared a few times. The chain couples TRBV6-2 or TRBV6-3 to TRBJ2-7, with D possibly matching TRBD1 (6 bases). Trimming took 5 bases from V and 2 from J, leaving 13 bases between them. Germline V gene lookup returns CDR1 MNHEY and CDR2 SVGEGT. The CDR3 totals 14 residues. CDR3 in amino acids: CASSLRDITYEQYF. CDR3 sequence (DNA): TGTGCCAGCAGTCTCCGGGACATAACCTACGAGCAGTACTTC.

The chain has TRBV20-1 and TRBJ2-7; tentative D call: TRBD1 (5 bases). Trimming took off 0 bases at V and 0 bases at J, with 9 bases between the two ends. This CDR3 is built from 14 residues. The germline CDR1 and CDR2 sequences are DFQATT and SNEGSKA (reference sequence). CDR3: CSARDIGASYEQYF. The CDR3 DNA is TGCAGTGCTAGAGATATAGGGGCCTCCTACGAGCAGTACTTC.

This clonotype has a handful of counts. V gene TRBV5-1 combines with J gene TRBJ2-2; no definite D call. CDR1 is SGHRS, CDR2 YFSETQ, per germline. The CDR3 loop spans 16 amino acids. The germline V and J ends were trimmed by 4 bases and 2 bases, with 15 bases remaining between them. The CDR3: CASSQGATENTGELFF. DNA of the CDR3: TGCGCCAGCAGCCAAGGAGCAACAGAAAACACCGGGGAGCTGTTTTTT.

This clonotype has at least ten counts. This chain uses TRBV20-1 with TRBJ1-1; no definite D call. There are 11 residues in the CDR3. Trimming took 7 bases from V and 0 from J, leaving 6 bases between them. CDR1 and CDR2 (germline): DFQATT, SNEGSKA (reference sequence). The CDR3: CSDRLNTEAFF. The CDR3, as DNA: TGCAGTGACCGGTTGAACACTGAAGCTTTCTTT.

V usage is TRBV10-3 and J usage is TRBJ1-1; 8 nucleotides agree with TRBD1. Looked up from germline, CDR1 is ENHRY and CDR2 is SYGVKD. The trim removed 2 bases at V and 6 bases at J, leaving 5 bases unmatched. This CDR3 region has 14 residues. CDR3: CAISEMDREAEAFF. CDR3 coding DNA: TGTGCCATCAGTGAGATGGACAGGGAGGCTGAAGCTTTCTTT.

The chain couples TRBV12-3 or TRBV12-4 to TRBJ2-3; TRBD2 matches at 9 bases. The CDR3 totals 15 residues. The ends lost 4 bases at V and 0 bases at J; junction bases unmatched: 2. The CDR3 region has the DNA TGTGCCAGCAGTTCAGCGGGGGGTAGCACAGATACGCAGTATTTT. Translation: CASSSAGGSTDTQYF.

The chain couples TRBV7-9 to TRBJ1-1, with TRBD1 matching over 7 bases. The CDR3 sequence is 16 residues long. Germline CDR1 and CDR2: SEHNR and FQNEAQ (reference sequence). With 4 bases clipped from V and 1 base from J, the junction kept 9 bases outside the gene matches. CDR3 DNA sequence: TGTGCCAGCAGCTCCAAACCGCGGACAGGGAACACTGAAGCTTTCTTT. This encodes CASSSKPRTGNTEAFF.

This clonotype occurred many times. This rearrangement joins TRBV4-2 to TRBJ1-2; a weak D match, TRBD1 (5 bases). CDR3 length equals 15 residues. The germline V gene has CDR1 LGHNA and CDR2 YNFKEQ. Trimming stripped 4 bases from V and 0 bases from J, with 12 bases between. Here the CDR3 DNA reads TGTGCCAGCAGCCCTCTAAGGGGCTCTAACTATGGCTACACCTTC. This translates into CASSPLRGSNYGYTF.

The table lists this clonotype with many counts. This chain connects TRBV6-5 to TRBJ2-1; 9 bases are shared with TRBD2. Germline V lookup: CDR1 MNHEY, CDR2 SVGAGI. The CDR3 spans 15 residues. The junction had 1 base not matched to a gene; V was cut back by 0 bases and J by 4 bases. For the CDR3, the DNA is TGTGCCAGCAGTTACTCAAGCGGGGGGTACAATGAGCAGTTCTTC. Amino acid sequence: CASSYSSGGYNEQFF.

This clonotype was detected many times. This CDR3 is CASSLELKEPQHF. The CDR3 DNA is TGTGCCAGCAGCCTCGAATTGAAGGAGCCCCAGCATTTT. The gene calls are TRBV11-2 and TRBJ1-5; D is uncertain. This CDR3 has 13 amino acids. The germline V and J ends were trimmed by 5 bases and 8 bases, with 13 bases remaining between them. The germline CDR1 and CDR2 sequences are SGHAT and FQNNGV.

The chain employs TRBV20-1 and TRBJ2-1, with D maybe TRBD2 (7 bases). The CDR3 contains 13 residues. CDR1 and CDR2 (germline): DFQATT, SNEGSKA (reference sequence). V was clipped by 5 bases and J by 6 bases, with 14 bases between them. The CDR3 DNA follows: TGCAGTGCTCCAAGGGGGGGGGCCAATGAGCAGTTCTTC. Amino acid sequence: CSAPRGGANEQFF.

In its sample, this clonotype was seen many times. The chain employs TRBV29-1 and TRBJ2-5, with TRBD1 matching over 7 bases. This CDR3 has 15 amino acids. With 0 bases clipped from V and 3 bases from J, the junction kept 7 bases outside the gene matches. Looked up from germline, CDR1 is SQVTM and CDR2 is ANQGSEA. CDR3 region: CSVEELGTEEETQYF. The CDR3 DNA sequence: TGCAGCGTTGAAGAGTTGGGGACAGAAGAAGAGACCCAGTACTTC.

This clonotype appeared many times. The CDR3 coding sequence is TGTGCCAGCAGTGTGACAGGAACGAATTCACCCCTCCACTTT. This gives the protein CASSVTGTNSPLHF. The chain uses TRBV25-1 and TRBJ1-6, with a possible D match to TRBD1 (6 bases). CDR3 size: 14 residues. V was clipped by 4 bases and J by 7 bases, with 11 bases between them. Germline lookup yields CDR1 MGHDK and CDR2 SYGVNS.

This clonotype was counted at least ten times. V and J are TRBV11-2 and TRBJ1-2; a weak D match, TRBD1 (5 bases). The length of the CDR3 is 13 residues. In germline, CDR1 is SGHAT, CDR2 FQNNGV. V lost 6 bases and J 3 bases, leaving 11 bases between the germline ends. For the CDR3, the DNA is TGTGCCAGCAGTTCCGGGACGGACTATGGCTACACCTTC. Amino acid sequence: CASSSGTDYGYTF.

Of note for this clonotype: A read error may be the cause here, since a much bigger clone is one base away. This chain links TRBV28 with TRBJ2-3; tentative D call: TRBD2 (5 bases). CDR1 is MDHEN and CDR2 is SYDVKM in the germline V gene. Trimming cost V 9 bases and J 2 bases, with 21 bases left between them. This CDR3 spans 16 amino acids. CDR3 region: CARSRSGGPYTDTQYF. In nucleotides, the CDR3 is TGTGCCAGAAGTCGCAGTGGCGGGCCCTACACAGATACGCAGTATTTT.

The table lists this clonotype with a few counts. The chain is built from TRBV13 and TRBJ2-3; TRBD2 agrees at 7 bases. Unmatched junction bases numbered 6, after V lost 3 bases and J lost 0 bases. This CDR3 is built from 16 residues. Germline CDR1 and CDR2: PRHDT and FYEKMQ (reference sequence). The CDR3 loop is CASSFQRGSSTDTQYF. The CDR3 DNA reads TGTGCCAGCAGCTTCCAGCGGGGATCTAGCACAGATACGCAGTATTTT.

This clonotype has only a few counts. The gene calls are TRBV11-1 and TRBJ2-2; maybe TRBD1 (5 bases). Trimming stripped 2 bases from V and 1 base from J, with 14 bases between. CDR1 and CDR2 from the germline V gene are SGHAT and FQDESV (reference sequence). The CDR3 has 17 amino acids. CDR3 sequence: CASSLYIRVGNTGELFF. CDR3 nucleotides: TGTGCCAGCAGCTTATATATCAGGGTGGGGAACACCGGGGAGCTGTTTTTT.

Many counts were recorded for this clonotype. The CDR3 nucleotides are TGTGCCAGCAGTCCGGGACAGGGATTGGGGACCCAGTACTTC. Translating it yields CASSPGQGLGTQYF. This chain links TRBV12-3 or TRBV12-4 with TRBJ2-5, with 9 bases matching TRBD1. The CDR3 consists of 14 residues. Unmatched junction bases numbered 8, after V lost 5 bases and J lost 7 bases.

This clonotype was picked up many times. This chain uses TRBV18 with TRBJ2-3, with D possibly called TRBD1 or TRBD2 (5 bases each). Trimming cost V 3 bases and J 6 bases, with 13 bases left between them. This CDR3 contains 14 residues. Germline V gene data show CDR1 as KGHSH and CDR2 as LQKENI. CDR3 sequence (DNA): TGTGCCAGCTCACCGAACGGGGCCGGGGATACGCAGTATTTT. This translates into CASSPNGAGDTQYF.

Details on this clonotype: A read error may explain this, as a much larger clone is one base away. This rearrangement joins TRBV11-2 to TRBJ2-1; D is perhaps TRBD1 or TRBD2 (5 bases each). The CDR3 runs to 13 residues. CDR1 is SGHAT, CDR2 FQNNGV, per germline. Trimming stripped 5 bases from V and 2 bases from J, with 7 bases between. The CDR3 DNA is TGTGCCAGCAGCCGGGGCCCCTACAATGAGCAGTTCTTC. Amino acid sequence: CASSRGPYNEQFF. The variable domain in full, with the rest retrieved from reference TRBV11-2 and TRBJ2-1, is EAGVAQSPRYKIIEKRQSVAFWCNPISGHATLYWYQQILGQGPKLLIQFQNNGVVDDSQLPKDRFSAERLKGVDSTLKIQPAKLEDSAVYLCASSRGPYNEQFFGPGTRLTVL.

This clonotype was counted only a few times. The chain employs TRBV11-2 and TRBJ1-6; D ambiguous. The CDR3 extends over 18 amino acids. From germline, CDR1 is SGHAT and CDR2 FQNNGV. The V end was cut by 2 bases, the J end by 0 bases, with 14 bases between. The CDR3 sequence: CASSLKMDLSSYNSPLHF. The CDR3 DNA is TGTGCCAGCAGCTTAAAGATGGACTTGAGCTCCTATAATTCACCCCTCCACTTT.